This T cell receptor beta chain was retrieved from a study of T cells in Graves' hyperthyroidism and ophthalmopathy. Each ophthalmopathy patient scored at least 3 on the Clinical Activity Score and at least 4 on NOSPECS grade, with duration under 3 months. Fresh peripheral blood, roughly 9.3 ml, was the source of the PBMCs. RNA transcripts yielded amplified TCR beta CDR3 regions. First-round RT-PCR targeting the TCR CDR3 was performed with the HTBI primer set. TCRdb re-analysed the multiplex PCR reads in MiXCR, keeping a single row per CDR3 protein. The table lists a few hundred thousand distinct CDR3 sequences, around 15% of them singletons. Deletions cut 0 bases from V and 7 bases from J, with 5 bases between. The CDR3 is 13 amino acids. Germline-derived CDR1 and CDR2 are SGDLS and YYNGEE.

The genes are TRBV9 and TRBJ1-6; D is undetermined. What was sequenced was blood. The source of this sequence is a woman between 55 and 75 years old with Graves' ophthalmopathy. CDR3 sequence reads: CASSVDPNSPLHF. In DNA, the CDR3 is TGTGCCAGCAGCGTAGACCCCAATTCACCCCTCCACTTT.